One sample yielded the 20 T cell receptor beta chains listed below, sequenced in a study of spatial heterogeneity in lung cancer. Time point meaning: sample taken at primary tumor resection. Researchers sequenced whole RNA taken from tumor, nontumor lung or frozen PBMC without sorting. TCRdb itself ran the 5' RACE reads through MiXCR, one entry per CDR3 protein. Of 2,500 to 3,000 distinct CDR3 sequences listed, about 4.4% were seen once; the top ten hold approximately 27%. The material sequenced was normal lung tissue next to the tumor, taken at surgery. Source of these receptors: a female donor with early-stage non-small cell lung cancer.

This clonotype is large within its sample. V and J are TRBV7-2 and TRBJ2-6; 8 nucleotides match TRBD1. Germline CDR1 is SGHTA and CDR2 is FQGNSA. J gave up 2 bases and V 5 bases, and 8 bases lay outside the gene matches. The CDR3 has 17 residues. CDR3 amino acids: CASSPRTGQPGANVLTF. DNA for the CDR3: TGTGCCAGCAGCCCGAGGACAGGGCAACCTGGGGCCAACGTCCTGACTTTC.

Many counts were recorded for this clonotype. This chain connects TRBV7-6 to TRBJ2-5; TRBD1 matches at 10 bases. V dropped 5 bases and J dropped 4; count of bases not matched to a gene: 22. CDR3 length equals 20 residues. The germline V gene has CDR1 SGHVS and CDR2 FNYEAQ. CDR3 in amino acids: CASSPSGGTGVQDFGETQYF. Written as DNA, the CDR3 is TGTGCCAGCAGCCCGTCAGGAGGGACAGGGGTTCAAGATTTCGGAGAGACCCAGTACTTC.

Ten or more counts support this clonotype. V usage is TRBV7-9 and J usage is TRBJ1-1, with 9 bases matching TRBD1. V lost 6 bases to trimming and J lost 4 bases; unmatched junction nucleotides: 6. This CDR3 has 14 amino acids. Germline values: CDR1 SEHNR, CDR2 FQNEAQ (reference sequence). The CDR3 nucleotides are TGTGCCAGCAGAGGGACAGGGCCGGGCACTGAAGCTTTCTTT. Its protein product is CASRGTGPGTEAFF.

This clonotype was recorded many times. V is TRBV5-6 and J is TRBJ2-3; possible D gene TRBD1, 6 bases. Germline values: CDR1 SGHDT, CDR2 YYEEEE. CDR3 size: 16 residues. Between the trimmed V and J ends, which lost 2 bases and 2 bases, there was a span of 15 bases. Here the CDR3 DNA reads TGTGCCAGCAGCTTCCCAAGACAGGATTCCACAGATACGCAGTATTTT. Protein sequence: CASSFPRQDSTDTQYF.

This clonotype is labeled as medium-sized. The CDR3 sequence is CASSPTETLAQYF. Written as DNA, the CDR3 is TGTGCCAGCTCACCGACCGAGACTTTGGCGCAGTATTTT. The chain links TRBV18 to TRBJ2-3, with unresolved D. CDR3 length equals 13 residues. Trimming left V 3 bases short and J 10 bases short, with 14 bases between. The V gene's germline CDR1 is KGHSH and CDR2 LQKENI.

This clonotype was detected many times. The chain combines TRBV19 with TRBJ2-1; D is ambiguous. Germline CDR1 reads LNHDA; CDR2 reads SQIVND (reference sequence). This CDR3 spans 14 amino acids. Trimming removed 3 bases from V and 4 bases from J, with 10 bases in between. The DNA for the CDR3 is TGTGCCAGTAGTATCAGATTTTATTACAATGAGCAGTTCTTC. The encoded protein is CASSIRFYYNEQFF.

This clonotype appeared many times. This chain uses TRBV19 with TRBJ1-5; tentatively, D is TRBD1 (5 bases). This CDR3 has 14 residues. Germline V CDR1 and CDR2: LNHDA, SQIVND (reference sequence). Trimming took off 5 bases at V and 4 bases at J, with 12 bases between the two ends. The CDR3 protein is CASSGEQVNQPQHF. CDR3 bases: TGTGCCAGTAGTGGGGAACAGGTAAATCAGCCCCAGCATTTT.

By share of the sample, this clonotype is medium-sized. The V call is TRBV2, the J call TRBJ2-2; the match to TRBD1 covers 11 bases. CDR1 is SNHLY, CDR2 FYNNEI, per germline. Trimming at V came to 9 bases and at J to 6 bases, leaving 3 bases not matched to a gene. CDR3 length: 13 residues. In nucleotides, the CDR3 is TGTGCCAGGGGACAGGGGGACGCCGGGGAGCTGTTTTTT. Encoded protein: CARGQGDAGELFF.

The table lists this clonotype with many counts. The chain links TRBV5-1 to TRBJ1-2, with D unresolved. Deletions cut 0 bases from V and 5 bases from J, with 8 bases between. Per germline, CDR1 SGHRS and CDR2 YFSETQ. The CDR3 length is 13 residues. Here the CDR3 DNA reads TGCGCCAGCAGCTTGGATGGCCCTTATGGCTACACCTTC. It translates to CASSLDGPYGYTF.

This clonotype is categorized as medium-sized. This chain joins TRBV7-9 and TRBJ1-4, with unresolved D. Per germline, CDR1 SEHNR and CDR2 FQNEAQ (reference sequence). CDR3 length: 14 amino acids. V was clipped by 6 bases and J by 8 bases, with 16 bases between them. The CDR3, as DNA: TGTGCCAGCAGTAGTGCAGCGATGGAGGAAAAACTGTTTTTT. Protein: CASSSAAMEEKLFF. Based on the CDR3 plus reference TRBV7-9 and TRBJ1-4, the full variable domain is DTGVSQNPRHKITKRGQNVTFRCDPISEHNRLYWYRQTLGQGPEFLTYFQNEAQLEKSRLLSDRFSAERPKGSFSTLEIQRTEQGDSAMYLCASSSAAMEEKLFFGSGTQLSVL.

This clonotype was recorded many times. This chain links TRBV20-1 with TRBJ1-3, with D maybe TRBD1 (5 bases). Per the germline V gene, CDR1 is DFQATT and CDR2 is SNEGSKA (reference sequence). With 6 bases removed from V and 4 bases from J, the gap between germline ends came to 13 bases. The CDR3 has 13 amino acids. As DNA, the CDR3 is TGCAGTGCCGAAGACAGTTTGGGAAACACCATATATTTT. Protein sequence: CSAEDSLGNTIYF.

This clonotype was observed at least ten times. The chain couples TRBV7-9 to TRBJ2-1; tentative D call: TRBD1 (5 bases). With 6 bases removed from V and 0 bases from J, the gap between germline ends came to 24 bases. Germline loops: CDR1 SEHNR, CDR2 FQNEAQ (reference sequence). The CDR3 spans 19 residues. CDR3 DNA sequence: TGTGCCAGCAGTACCTTGGGCCCCGACAGACAAAGCTCCTACAATGAGCAGTTCTTC. This encodes CASSTLGPDRQSSYNEQFF. The whole variable domain, filled in from reference TRBV7-9 and TRBJ2-1, reads DTGVSQNPRHKITKRGQNVTFRCDPISEHNRLYWYRQTLGQGPEFLTYFQNEAQLEKSRLLSDRFSAERPKGSFSTLEIQRTEQGDSAMYLCASSTLGPDRQSSYNEQFFGPGTRLTVL.

This clonotype was detected ten times or more. The chain carries TRBV6-4 and TRBJ2-3; 9 nucleotides line up with TRBD2. From germline, CDR1 is MRHNA and CDR2 SNTAGT. Unmatched junction bases numbered 6, after V lost 10 bases and J lost 1 base. This CDR3 spans 14 amino acids. The CDR3 spells CATSASGGTDTQYF. The CDR3 bases are TGTGCCACCTCGGCTAGCGGGGGCACAGATACGCAGTATTTT.

Within the sample, this clonotype is medium-sized (0.01 to 0.1%). The rearrangement links TRBV12-3 or TRBV12-4 to TRBJ2-1, with 8 bases lining up with TRBD2. This CDR3 has 15 amino acids. Trimming took 6 bases from V and 5 from J; bases not matched to a gene: 9. The CDR3, as DNA: TGTGCCAGCAGCCCCGGGACTAGGGCAAACAATGAGCAGTTCTTC. It encodes CASSPGTRANNEQFF.

This clonotype is medium-sized. The chain is built from TRBV27 and TRBJ1-1; 7 nucleotides line up with TRBD1. The ends lost 4 bases at V and 1 base at J; junction bases unmatched: 6. This CDR3 contains 15 residues. In germline, CDR1 is MNHEY, CDR2 SMNVEV (reference sequence). The CDR3 reads CASSSTTGWNTEAFF. Written as DNA, the CDR3 is TGTGCCAGCAGTTCTACGACAGGGTGGAACACTGAAGCTTTCTTT.

Relative to its sample, this clonotype is medium-sized. The chain recombines TRBV7-2 with TRBJ2-1, with D perhaps TRBD2 (6 bases). Germline lookup yields CDR1 SGHTA and CDR2 FQGNSA. V was pared by 3 bases and J by 3 bases, with 15 bases between. This CDR3 has 16 amino acids. The CDR3, as DNA: TGTGCCAGCAGCTTGGCCCCGGGACTCGGCTACAATGAGCAGTTCTTC. It translates to CASSLAPGLGYNEQFF.

This clonotype is classed as medium-sized. This chain links TRBV7-2 with TRBJ1-4; TRBD1 might be the D (6 bases). The germline V gene has CDR1 SGHTA and CDR2 FQGNSA. CDR3 size: 15 residues. V lost 2 bases and J 4 bases, leaving 11 bases between the germline ends. CDR3 protein: CASSLPVGGNEKLFF. CDR3 coding DNA: TGTGCCAGCAGCTTACCGGTAGGGGGTAATGAAAAACTGTTTTTT.

This clonotype has a count of ten or more. The chain couples TRBV5-1 to TRBJ2-3; TRBD2 agrees at 9 bases. Germline V gives CDR1 SGHRS, CDR2 YFSETQ. V lost 4 bases, J lost 4 bases, and 4 bases stayed unmatched. The CDR3 has 14 residues. The CDR3 nucleotides are TGCGCCAGCAGCGTAGCGGGGGAATCAGATACGCAGTATTTT. As protein: CASSVAGESDTQYF.

In its sample, this clonotype ranks as medium-sized. The genes are TRBV7-2 and TRBJ1-4, with a weak D call TRBD1 (6 bases). The V and J ends lost 5 bases and 14 bases respectively, with 18 bases between them. This CDR3 is 13 amino acids long. Germline-derived CDR1 and CDR2 are SGHTA and FQGNSA. This chain's CDR3 is CASSQAGALELFF. CDR3 nucleotide sequence: TGTGCCAGCAGCCAAGCAGGGGCTCTTGAGCTGTTTTTT.

This clonotype is medium-sized within its sample. The chain is built from TRBV14 and TRBJ2-3, with D perhaps matching TRBD1 (6 bases). The CDR3 runs 15 residues. V was trimmed by 4 bases and J by 0 bases, leaving 11 bases between them. CDR1 and CDR2 from the germline V gene are SGHDN and FVKESK. CDR3 DNA: TGTGCCAGCAGCCCCGGGACACCCAGCACAGATACGCAGTATTTT. Amino acid sequence: CASSPGTPSTDTQYF.